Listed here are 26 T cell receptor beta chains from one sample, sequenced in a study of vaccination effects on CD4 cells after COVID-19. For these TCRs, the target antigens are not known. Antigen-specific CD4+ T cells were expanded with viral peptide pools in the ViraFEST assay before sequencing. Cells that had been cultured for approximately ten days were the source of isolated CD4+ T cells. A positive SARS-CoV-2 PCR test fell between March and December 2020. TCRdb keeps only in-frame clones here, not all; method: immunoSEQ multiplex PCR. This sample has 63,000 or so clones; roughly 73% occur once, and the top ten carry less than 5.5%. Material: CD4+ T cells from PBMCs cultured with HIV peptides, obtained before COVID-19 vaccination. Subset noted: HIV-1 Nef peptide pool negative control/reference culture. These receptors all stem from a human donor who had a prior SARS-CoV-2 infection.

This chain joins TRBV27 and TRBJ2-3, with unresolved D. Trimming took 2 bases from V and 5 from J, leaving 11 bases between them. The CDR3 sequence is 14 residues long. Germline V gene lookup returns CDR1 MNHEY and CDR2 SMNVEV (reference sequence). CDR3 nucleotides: TGTGCCAGCAGTTTAAAAGGGTCACGAGATACGCAGTATTTT. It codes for CASSLKGSRDTQYF.

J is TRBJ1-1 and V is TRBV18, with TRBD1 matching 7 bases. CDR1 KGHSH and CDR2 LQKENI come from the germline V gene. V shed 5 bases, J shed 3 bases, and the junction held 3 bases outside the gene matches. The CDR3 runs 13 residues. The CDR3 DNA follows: TGTGCCAGCTCAAGGGGGCCGGACACTGAAGCTTTCTTT. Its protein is CASSRGPDTEAFF. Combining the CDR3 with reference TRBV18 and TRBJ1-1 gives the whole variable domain NAGVMQNPRHLVRRRGQEARLRCSPMKGHSHVYWYRQLPEEGLKFMVYLQKENIIDESGMPKERFSAEFPKEGPSILRIQQVVRGDSAAYFCASSRGPDTEAFFGQGTRLTVV.

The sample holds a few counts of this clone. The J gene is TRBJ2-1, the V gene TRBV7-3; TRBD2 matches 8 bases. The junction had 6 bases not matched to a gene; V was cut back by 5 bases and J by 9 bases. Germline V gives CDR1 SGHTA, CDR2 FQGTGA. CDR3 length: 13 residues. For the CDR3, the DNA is TGTGCCAGCAGCCCCAGGACTAGCCTTGAGCAGTTCTTC. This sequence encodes CASSPRTSLEQFF.

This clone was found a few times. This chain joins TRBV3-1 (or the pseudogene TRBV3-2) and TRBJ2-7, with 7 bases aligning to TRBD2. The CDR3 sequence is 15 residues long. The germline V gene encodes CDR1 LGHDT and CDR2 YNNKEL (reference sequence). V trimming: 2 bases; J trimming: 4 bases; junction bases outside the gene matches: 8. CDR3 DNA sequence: TGTGCCAGCAGCCAACGCTTTACGGGGGGATACGAGCAGTACTTC. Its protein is CASSQRFTGGYEQYF.

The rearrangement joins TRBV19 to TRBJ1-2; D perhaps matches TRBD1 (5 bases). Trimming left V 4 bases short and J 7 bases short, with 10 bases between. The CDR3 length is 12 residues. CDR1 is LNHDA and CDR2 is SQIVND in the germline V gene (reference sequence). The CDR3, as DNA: TGTGCCAGTAGTACCCGGACATTTGGCTACACCTTC. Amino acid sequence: CASSTRTFGYTF.

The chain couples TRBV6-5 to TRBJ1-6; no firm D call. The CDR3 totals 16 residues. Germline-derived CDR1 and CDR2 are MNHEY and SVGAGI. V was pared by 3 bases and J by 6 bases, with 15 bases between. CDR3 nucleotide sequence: TGTGCCAGCAGTTATTCGTTTCGGTCTGGTAATTCACCCCTCCACTTT. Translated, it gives CASSYSFRSGNSPLHF.

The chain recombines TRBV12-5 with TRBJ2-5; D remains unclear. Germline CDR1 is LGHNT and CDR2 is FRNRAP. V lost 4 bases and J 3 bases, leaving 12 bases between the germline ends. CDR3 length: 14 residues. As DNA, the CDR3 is TGTGCTAGTGGTTCACCTCCAAGTGAAGAGACCCAGTACTTC. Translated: CASGSPPSEETQYF.

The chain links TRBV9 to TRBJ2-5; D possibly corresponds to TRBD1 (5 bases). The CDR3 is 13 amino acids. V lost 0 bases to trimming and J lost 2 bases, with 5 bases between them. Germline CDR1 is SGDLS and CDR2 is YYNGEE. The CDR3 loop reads CASSVGTQETQYF. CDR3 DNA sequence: TGTGCCAGCAGCGTAGGGACACAAGAGACCCAGTACTTC.

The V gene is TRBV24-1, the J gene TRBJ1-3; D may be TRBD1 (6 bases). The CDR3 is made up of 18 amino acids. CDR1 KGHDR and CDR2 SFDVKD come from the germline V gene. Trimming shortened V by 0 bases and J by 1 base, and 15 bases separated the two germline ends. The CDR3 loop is CATSDLADSGFSGNTIYF. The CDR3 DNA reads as TGTGCCACCAGTGATTTGGCGGACAGTGGTTTTTCTGGAAACACCATATATTTT.

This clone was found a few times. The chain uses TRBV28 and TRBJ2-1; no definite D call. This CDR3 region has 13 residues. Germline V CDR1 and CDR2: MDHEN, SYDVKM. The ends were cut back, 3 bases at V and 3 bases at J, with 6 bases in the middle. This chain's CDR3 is CASSFGRYNEQFF. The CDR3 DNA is TGTGCCAGCAGTTTCGGCCGCTACAATGAGCAGTTCTTC.

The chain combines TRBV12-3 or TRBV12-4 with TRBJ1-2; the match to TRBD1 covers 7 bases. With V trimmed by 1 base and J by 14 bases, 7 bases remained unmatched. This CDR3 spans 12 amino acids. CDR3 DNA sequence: TGTGCCAGCAGTTTAGGGGAGGGGGCATATACCTTC. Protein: CASSLGEGAYTF.

The CDR3 nucleotides read TGCGCCAGCAGATCGGGACTAGCGGGAGGGGAGAACGAGCAGTACTTC. Protein product: CASRSGLAGGENEQYF. The rearrangement joins TRBV5-1 to TRBJ2-7; 16 nucleotides match TRBD2. The CDR3 has 16 amino acids. The germline V gene encodes CDR1 SGHRS and CDR2 YFSETQ. Germline trimming cut 5 bases from V and 5 bases from J; bases unmatched to any gene: 7. Based on the CDR3 plus reference TRBV5-1 and TRBJ2-7, the full variable domain is KAGVTQTPRYLIKTRGQQVTLSCSPISGHRSVSWYQQTPGQGLQFLFEYFSETQRNKGNFPGRFSGRQFSNSRSEMNVSTLELGDSALYLCASRSGLAGGENEQYFGPGTRLTVT.

The CDR3 DNA is TGTGCCAGCAGCTTAGACAGGGGCTCACCCCTCCACTTT. Its protein product is CASSLDRGSPLHF. The J gene is TRBJ1-6, the V gene TRBV7-3; 8 bases line up with TRBD1. Trimming took 2 bases from V and 10 from J; bases not matched to a gene: 1. CDR3 length equals 13 residues. CDR1 is SGHTA, CDR2 FQGTGA, per germline.

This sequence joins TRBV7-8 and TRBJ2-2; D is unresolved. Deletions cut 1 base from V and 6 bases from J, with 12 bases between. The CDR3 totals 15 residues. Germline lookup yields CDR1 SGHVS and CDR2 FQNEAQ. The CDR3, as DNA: TGTGCCAGCAGCTTAGTCCAATCTCTGGCCGGGGAGCTGTTTTTT. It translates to CASSLVQSLAGELFF.

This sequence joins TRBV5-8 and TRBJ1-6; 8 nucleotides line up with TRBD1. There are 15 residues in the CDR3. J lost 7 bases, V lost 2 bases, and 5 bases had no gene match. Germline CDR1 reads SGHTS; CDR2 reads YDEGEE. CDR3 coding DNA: TGTGCCAGCAGCTTCCAGGGGGCTCGGAATTCACCCCTCCACTTT. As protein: CASSFQGARNSPLHF.

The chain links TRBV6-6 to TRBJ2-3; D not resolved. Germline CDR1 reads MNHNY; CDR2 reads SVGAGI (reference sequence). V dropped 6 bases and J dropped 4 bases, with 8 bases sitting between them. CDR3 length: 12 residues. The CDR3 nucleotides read TGTGCCAGCAGCCAGGATTCAGATACGCAGTATTTT. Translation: CASSQDSDTQYF.

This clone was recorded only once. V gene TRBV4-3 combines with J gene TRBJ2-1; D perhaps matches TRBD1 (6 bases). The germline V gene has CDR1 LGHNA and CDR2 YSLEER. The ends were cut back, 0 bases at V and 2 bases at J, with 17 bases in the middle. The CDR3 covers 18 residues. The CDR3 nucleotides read TGCGCCAGCAGCCAAGAGCAGACGGACAGATCGACCTACAATGAGCAGTTCTTC. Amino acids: CASSQEQTDRSTYNEQFF.

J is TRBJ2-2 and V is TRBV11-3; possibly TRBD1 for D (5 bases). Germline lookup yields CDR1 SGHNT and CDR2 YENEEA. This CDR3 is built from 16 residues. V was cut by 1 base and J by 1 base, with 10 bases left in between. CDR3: CASSLGFDRNTGELFF. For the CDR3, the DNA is TGTGCCAGCAGCTTAGGATTCGACAGGAACACCGGGGAGCTGTTTTTT. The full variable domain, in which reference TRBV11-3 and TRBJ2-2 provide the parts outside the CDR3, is EAGVVQSPRYKIIEKKQPVAFWCNPISGHNTLYWYLQNLGQGPELLIRYENEEAVDDSQLPKDRFSAERLKGVDSTLKIQPAELGDSAVYLCASSLGFDRNTGELFFGEGSRLTVL.

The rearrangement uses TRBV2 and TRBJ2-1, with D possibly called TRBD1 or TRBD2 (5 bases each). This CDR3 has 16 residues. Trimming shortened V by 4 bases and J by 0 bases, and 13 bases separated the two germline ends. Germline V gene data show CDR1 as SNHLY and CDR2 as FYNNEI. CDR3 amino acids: CASSGVGTTSYNEQFF. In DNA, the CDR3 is TGTGCCAGCAGTGGGGTCGGGACCACCTCCTACAATGAGCAGTTCTTC.

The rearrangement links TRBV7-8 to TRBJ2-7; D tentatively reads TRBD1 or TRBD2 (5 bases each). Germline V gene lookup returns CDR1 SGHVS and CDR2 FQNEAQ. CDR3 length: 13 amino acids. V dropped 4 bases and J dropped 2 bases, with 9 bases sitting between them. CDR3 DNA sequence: TGTGCCAGCAGCTGGGACCTAACCTACGAGCAGTACTTC. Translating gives CASSWDLTYEQYF.

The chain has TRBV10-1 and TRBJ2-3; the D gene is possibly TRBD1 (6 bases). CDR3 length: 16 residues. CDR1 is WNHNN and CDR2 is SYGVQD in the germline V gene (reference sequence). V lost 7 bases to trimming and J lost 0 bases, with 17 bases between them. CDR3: CASTNRAYVSTDTQYF. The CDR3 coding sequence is TGCGCCAGCACCAACAGGGCCTATGTTAGCACAGATACGCAGTATTTT.

CDR3 amino acids: CASNRELAGYLTGELFF. The CDR3 nucleotides read TGTGCCAGCAACAGGGAGCTAGCGGGGTACCTCACCGGGGAGCTGTTTTTT. V gene TRBV2 combines with J gene TRBJ2-2, with 9 nucleotides matching TRBD2. Germline V gene data show CDR1 as SNHLY and CDR2 as FYNNEI. The CDR3 covers 17 residues. With 7 bases clipped from V and 4 bases from J, the junction kept 13 bases outside the gene matches.

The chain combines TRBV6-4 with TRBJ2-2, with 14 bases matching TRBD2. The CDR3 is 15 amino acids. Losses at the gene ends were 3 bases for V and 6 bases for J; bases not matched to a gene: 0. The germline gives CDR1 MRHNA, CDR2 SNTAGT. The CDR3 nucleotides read TGTGCCAGCAGTGAGGGACTAGCGGGAGCCGGGGAGCTGTTTTTT. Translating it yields CASSEGLAGAGELFF.

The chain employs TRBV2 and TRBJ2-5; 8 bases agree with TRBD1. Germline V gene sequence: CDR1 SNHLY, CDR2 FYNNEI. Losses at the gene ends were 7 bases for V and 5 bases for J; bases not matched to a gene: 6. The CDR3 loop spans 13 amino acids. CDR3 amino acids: CASNGQGVETQYF. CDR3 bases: TGTGCCAGCAATGGACAGGGAGTGGAGACCCAGTACTTC.

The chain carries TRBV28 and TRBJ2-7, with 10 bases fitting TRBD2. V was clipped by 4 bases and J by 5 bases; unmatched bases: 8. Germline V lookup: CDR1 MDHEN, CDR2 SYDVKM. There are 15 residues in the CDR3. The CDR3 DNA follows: TGTGCCAGCAGTTCTCCTCCTAGCGGGAGCAACGAGCAGTACTTC. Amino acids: CASSSPPSGSNEQYF.

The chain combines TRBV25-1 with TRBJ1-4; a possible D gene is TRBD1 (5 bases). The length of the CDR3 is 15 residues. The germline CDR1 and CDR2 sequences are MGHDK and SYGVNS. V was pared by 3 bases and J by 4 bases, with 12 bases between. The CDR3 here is CASSEGGAGNEKLFF. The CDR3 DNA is TGTGCCAGCAGTGAGGGCGGGGCGGGTAATGAAAAACTGTTTTTT.